This T cell receptor beta chain was profiled in a study of Graves' ophthalmopathy and Graves' hyperthyroidism (dated by TCRdb to 2017 to 2018). Notes on the research overall: Peripheral blood samples were taken at the time of initial diagnosis, before any treatment was given. Once sampling was done, hyperthyroidism patients were given methimazole at a starting dose of 30 mg daily, while ophthalmopathy patients were given high-dose intravenous methylprednisolone. An independent validation cohort was composed of 18 to 20 hyperthyroidism patients and around 16 patients who later progressed from hyperthyroidism to ophthalmopathy. To explore V-J signatures distinguishing ophthalmopathy from hyperthyroidism, a discovery set of roughly 100 patients (roughly 45 ophthalmopathy, 55 to 60 stable hyperthyroidism) was enrolled. In several hyperthyroidism patients, the T-cell repertoires found in thyroid tissue were compared with those found in blood. In total, over 130 blood samples were TCR-sequenced: approximately 42 ophthalmopathy, around 75 hyperthyroidism and around 17 hyperthyroidism-to-ophthalmopathy patients. TCR beta repertoire signatures were used to distinguish Graves' ophthalmopathy from Graves' hyperthyroidism and to predict progression to ophthalmopathy. Overall study results and their limits: The 13-signature model separated ophthalmopathy from stable hyperthyroidism with around 90% sensitivity and almost 84% specificity in cross-validation, and 80%/75% in the test set. Most expanded thyroid clonotypes with a frequency above 0.001 also appeared in blood, which suggests that blood repertoires may reflect the immune response in the thyroid. No statistical method was used to predetermine the sample size, and group allocation was not hidden from the investigators. In validation, the model predicted ophthalmopathy progression with about 71% sensitivity and around 72% specificity; some 13 predicted patients were CT-confirmed with GO in a median of approximately 6.5 months.

Comment on this clonotype: Its antigen is not yet known. Within one base of it there is no much larger clone, and no base qualities were kept.

For repertoire sequencing, TCR beta CDR3 regions were amplified from RNA transcripts. A first-round RT-PCR used HTBI primers with the Qiagen OneStep RT-PCR kit, followed by a second-round multiplex PCR, size selection and purification. Libraries were sequenced on an Illumina HiSeq2000 using paired-end 100 bp reads. In the source study's methods: SOAPnuke was used for read processing, and reads with adapters, uncalled bases, a mean Phred below 15, or no exact constant-primer or identifier match were discarded. COPE v1.2.5 was used to merge the high-quality paired reads. Unique nucleotide sequences were defined as clonotypes and aligned to IMGT TRB V, D and J references using MiTCR v1.1. The analysis was limited to V-J combinations with a frequency above 0.0001, which together covered more than 99% of repertoires. A TCR clonal expansion and chaos score per V-J combination was defined as the ratio of F50 clonal expansion to chaos observed in the TCRdist matrix. Features were reduced by Welch's t-statistics and random forest to approximately 13 V-J combinations, which fed a naive Bayes classifier. Thyroid-blood repertoire similarity was quantified with the Morisita-Horn index. Clones were called with MiXCR by TCRdb after fastp trimmed the public reads at Q25, and only in-frame beta chains were retained. Merged by CDR3 protein, the rows form single entries marked with the most common genes and DNA. For this entry, the V and J calls and clone size follow TCRdb and not the study's own pipeline. The sample yields 300,000 to 400,000 distinct CDR3 sequences; roughly 17% were counted once. Around 2.4% of the sample goes to the ten largest clones.

Hyperthyroidism was defined as stable when no progression to ophthalmopathy occurred within 18 months of follow-up. The hyperthyroidism patients were 18 to 65 years old and newly diagnosed, with a disease duration of less than 2 months. Anyone with other autoimmune diseases, uncontrolled infections, pregnancy or lactation was excluded from the study. Diagnosis relied on clinical symptoms, serum thyroxine, TRAb, thyroid ultrasound and orbital computed tomography. Ficoll-Paque density gradient centrifugation was used to isolate PBMCs from around 10 ml of fresh peripheral blood. Total RNA was extracted using Trizol reagent, and RNA quality was checked on an Agilent 2100 Bioanalyzer. The germline V gene encodes CDR1 DFQATT and CDR2 SNEGSKA (reference sequence). The CDR3 has 12 amino acids, counting the end cysteine and phenylalanine. The DNA shown is the 36-base CDR3, in frame from base 1. The V end loses 5 bases and the J end loses 7 bases, and a stretch of 15 bases separates them.

The sequence links TRBV20-1 to TRBJ2-7; too little of a D gene remains to name it. This TCR came from an adult woman with stable Graves' hyperthyroidism. The sequenced material came from peripheral blood. The encoded CDR3 is CSAEVHDGEQYF. Here is the DNA: TGCAGTGCTGAGGTCCACGACGGGGAGCAGTACTTC.